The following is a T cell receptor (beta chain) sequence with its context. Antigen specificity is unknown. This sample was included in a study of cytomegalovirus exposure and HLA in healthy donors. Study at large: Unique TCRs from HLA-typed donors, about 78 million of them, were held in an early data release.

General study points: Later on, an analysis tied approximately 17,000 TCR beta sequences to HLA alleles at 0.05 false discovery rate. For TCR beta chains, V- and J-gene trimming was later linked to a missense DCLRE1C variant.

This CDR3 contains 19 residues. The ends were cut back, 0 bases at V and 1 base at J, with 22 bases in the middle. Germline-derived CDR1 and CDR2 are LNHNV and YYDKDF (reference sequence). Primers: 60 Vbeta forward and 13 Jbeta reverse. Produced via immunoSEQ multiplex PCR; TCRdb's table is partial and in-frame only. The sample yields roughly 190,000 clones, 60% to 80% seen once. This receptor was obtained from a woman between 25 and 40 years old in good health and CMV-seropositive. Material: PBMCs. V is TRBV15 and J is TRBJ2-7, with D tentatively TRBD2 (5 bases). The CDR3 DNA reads TGTGCCACCAGCAGAGATGCGGCGTTTTCGGACTGGTTTTCCTACGAGCAGTACTTC. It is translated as CATSRDAAFSDWFSYEQYF.